This TCR beta chain comes out of a study of T cells in Graves' hyperthyroidism and ophthalmopathy. Researchers amplified the TCR beta CDR3 regions from RNA transcripts. The primer set for the first-round RT-PCR of the TCR CDR3 was HTBI. TCRdb analysed the multiplex PCR reads with MiXCR anew, one entry per CDR3 protein. The sample holds about 200,000 distinct CDR3 sequences; 17% are singletons and the top ten take roughly 49%. This clonotype was seen only a few times. The antigen is unknown. Study-wide results and limits: Ophthalmopathy could be told apart from stable hyperthyroidism with a 13 V-J model. In blood, most of the thyroid clonotypes expanded above 0.001 were also present.

Germline-derived CDR1 and CDR2 are SGHTA and FQGNSA. CDR3 length: 14 amino acids. The V and J ends lost 3 bases and 2 bases, in that order; junction bases with no gene match: 3. The sample taken for sequencing was blood. The rearrangement links TRBV7-2 to TRBJ2-7; 8 bases fit TRBD2. The origin of this receptor is a woman aged 50 to 60 with Graves' hyperthyroidism. In DNA, the CDR3 is TGTGCCAGCAGCTTTACTAGCGGCACCTACGAGCAGTACTTC. It encodes CASSFTSGTYEQYF. The variable domain in full, completed from reference TRBV7-2 and TRBJ2-7, reads GAGVSQSPSNKVTEKGKDVELRCDPISGHTALYWYRQSLGQGLEFLIYFQGNSAPDKSGLPSDRFSAERTGGSVSTLTIQRTQQEDSAVYLCASSFTSGTYEQYFGPGTRLTVT.